The sequence of this T cell receptor beta chain was determined in a study of somatic mutations in cytotoxic T cells in rheumatoid arthritis. Once isolated by positive magnetic bead selection, the CD4+ and CD8+ cells had their purity checked by flow cytometry. Study-wide results and caveats: The study found no significant difference in CD8+ T-cell clonality between rheumatoid arthritis patients and age-matched healthy controls. Exceedance of 20% of CD8+ cells by the largest CD8+ clone occurred in about an eighth of the 65 patients. TRBV07 appeared slightly underrepresented in the rheumatoid arthritis patients. That finding was not adjusted to account for multiple comparisons.

CDR1 and CDR2 from the germline V gene are SGDLS and YYNGEE. V lost 4 bases and J 1 base, leaving 11 bases between the germline ends. The CDR3 covers 14 residues. Method: immunoSEQ multiplex PCR; TCRdb's copy keeps in-frame clones and lacks some. The table includes roughly 10,000 clones, more than 70% detected once. The table lists this clone with a count of one. Its specificity is unknown. Source material: CD8+ T cells sorted from blood. The gene calls are TRBV9 and TRBJ1-1, with D unresolved. This receptor was taken from an adult with rheumatoid arthritis. The CDR3 nucleotides read TGTGCCAGCAGCTCCTACGACCCGAACACTGAAGCTTTCTTT. It specifies CASSSYDPNTEAFF.